This TCR beta chain emerged from a study of cytomegalovirus exposure and HLA in healthy donors. Study background: Around 78 million unique TCRs, all from HLA-typed donors, were included in an early release of the data.

Trimming cost V 6 bases and J 3 bases, with 17 bases left between them. CDR1 GTSNPN and CDR2 SVGIG come from the germline V gene (reference sequence). CDR3 length equals 14 residues. On this clone itself: What it binds is unknown. This specimen includes other DNA sequences encoding the same CDR3.

The study, taken as a whole, reports: The study reported that TCR beta sequences accurately predicted HLA-A and HLA-B alleles in most subjects. A reported reduction in N-insertions relative to the approximately 670-donor mean was seen in an Asian-associated ancestry cluster in a later analysis. Common viral pathogens (according to a later analysis) appeared linked to several of the most significant clusters.

The PCR used 60 Vbeta and 13 Jbeta primers. Generated by immunoSEQ multiplex PCR, the TCRdb table keeps only in-frame clones and is missing some. The specimen's table records 110,000 to 150,000 clones. The genes are TRBV30 and TRBJ2-5, with unresolved D. The source of this sequence is a woman aged 18-30 years in good health and CMV-seronegative. Sample: PBMCs. In DNA, the CDR3 is TGTGCCTGTTCGATGGGTGCGGCAGAAGAGACCCAGTACTTC. Amino acid sequence: CACSMGAAEETQYF. Full variable domain (missing parts from reference TRBV30 and TRBJ2-5): SQTIHQWPATLVQPVGSPLSLECTVEGTSNPNLYWYRQAAGRGLQLLFYSVGIGQISSEVPQNLSASRPQDRQFILSSKKLLLSDSGFYLCACSMGAAEETQYFGPGTRLLVL.